One and the same sample provided the 31 T cell receptor beta chains below, sequenced in a study of post-analysis software for immune sequencing data. Study outcomes and limitations: Patients used about five TRBV segments, including TRBV5-6, TRBV5-1 and TRBV20-1, more often than controls.

Researchers reported that TCR beta cDNA libraries carried unique molecular identifiers. TCRdb re-called the PCR reads through MiXCR, storing one row per CDR3 protein. In the table there are approximately 570,000 distinct CDR3 sequences, roughly 46% of which are singletons. Their antigens remain unidentified. Sequences were obtained from blood. The source is a girl aged 5-17 years with multiple sclerosis.

This clonotype occurred a few times. The genes are TRBV5-6 and TRBJ2-3, with 12 nucleotides matching TRBD2. Germline V gene sequence: CDR1 SGHDT, CDR2 YYEEEE. This CDR3 has 17 residues. V lost 0 bases, J lost 4 bases, and 6 bases stayed unmatched. CDR3 sequence (DNA): TGTGCCAGCAGCTTGGGTCTACTAGCGGGGGGCTCAGATACGCAGTATTTT. Residues: CASSLGLLAGGSDTQYF.

This clonotype was detected only a few times. The chain recombines TRBV9 with TRBJ2-7, with D possibly TRBD2 on 7 matching bases. Germline V gene lookup returns CDR1 SGDLS and CDR2 YYNGEE. Trimming took off 7 bases at V and 10 bases at J, with 27 bases between the two ends. CDR3 length: 15 residues. The CDR3 is CASDKGGAISRPQYF. In nucleotides, the CDR3 is TGTGCCAGCGACAAAGGGGGGGCCATCTCTAGACCCCAGTACTTC.

Here the CDR3 DNA reads TGCGCCAGCAGGCCGACAGGGAGGGCCTACAATGAGCAGTACTTC. It yields the protein CASRPTGRAYNEQYF. The rearrangement uses TRBV5-1 and TRBJ2-7, with D possibly called TRBD1 or TRBD2 (7 bases each). Trimming took 5 bases from V and 7 from J, leaving 22 bases between them. Germline CDR1 and CDR2: SGHRS and YFSETQ. This CDR3 has 15 residues. The complete variable domain, with remaining parts taken from reference TRBV5-1 and TRBJ2-7, reads KAGVTQTPRYLIKTRGQQVTLSCSPISGHRSVSWYQQTPGQGLQFLFEYFSETQRNKGNFPGRFSGRQFSNSRSEMNVSTLELGDSALYLCASRPTGRAYNEQYFGPGTRLTVT.

This clonotype was detected only a few times. The chain carries TRBV29-1 and TRBJ2-7; the D is unclear. Germline loops: CDR1 SQVTM, CDR2 ANQGSEA. The ends were cut back, 4 bases at V and 0 bases at J, with 7 bases in the middle. The CDR3 is 12 amino acids. The CDR3 DNA is TGCAGCGTTGTAACATACTCCTACGAGCAGTACTTC. Protein product: CSVVTYSYEQYF.

As to this clonotype: At one of its ends the junction is not consistent with the germline gene, which may arise from a read error. The chain joins TRBV12-3 or TRBV12-4 to TRBJ2-1; TRBD2 aligns across 8 bases. There are 13 residues in the CDR3. The CDR3 DNA follows: TGTGCCAGCAGTATAGCGGGATTGTATGAGCAGTTCTTC. Its protein is CASSIAGLYEQFF.

J is TRBJ2-7 and V is TRBV7-2; 10 bases are shared with TRBD1. The CDR3 sequence is 14 residues long. Unmatched junction bases numbered 8, after V lost 5 bases and J lost 7 bases. The germline V gene has CDR1 SGHTA and CDR2 FQGNSA. The CDR3 is CASSSGTGVWEQYF. CDR3 DNA sequence: TGTGCCAGCAGCAGCGGGACAGGGGTCTGGGAGCAGTACTTC.

To note about this clonotype: Given a much more abundant clone one base away, this may be a read error. The rearrangement uses TRBV5-1 and TRBJ2-7; D might be TRBD1 (6 bases). V was trimmed by 0 bases and J by 7 bases, leaving 14 bases between them. Germline loops: CDR1 SGHRS, CDR2 YFSETQ. The CDR3 consists of 14 residues. The CDR3 bases are TGCGCCAGCAGCTTGGGACAGGTCGACAATGAGCAGTACTTC. It is translated as CASSLGQVDNEQYF.

This clonotype was seen more than once but under ten times. This chain uses TRBV6-5 with TRBJ1-2; D possibly corresponds to TRBD1 (6 bases). Germline V gene sequence: CDR1 MNHEY, CDR2 SVGAGI. The CDR3 extends over 12 amino acids. Between the trimmed V and J ends, which lost 4 bases and 8 bases, there was a span of 11 bases. CDR3 protein: CASSCPQGGYTF. DNA of the CDR3: TGTGCCAGCAGTTGCCCCCAGGGGGGCTACACCTTC.

The chain employs TRBV28 and TRBJ2-4; the match to TRBD1 covers 7 bases. J lost 8 bases, V lost 1 base, and 11 bases had no gene match. CDR1 is MDHEN and CDR2 is SYDVKM in the germline V gene. The CDR3 extends over 16 amino acids. The CDR3 here is CASSLSGNRGSYIQYF. The DNA for the CDR3 is TGTGCCAGCAGTTTATCGGGGAACAGGGGATCGTACATTCAGTACTTC.

This chain connects TRBV29-1 to TRBJ1-1; D may be TRBD1 (5 bases). CDR3 length equals 15 residues. Germline CDR1 reads SQVTM; CDR2 reads ANQGSEA. V lost 6 bases, J lost 0 bases, and 17 bases lay in between. The CDR3 coding sequence is TGCAGCGTCCGAGTAGGGGATGGGGTGAACACTGAAGCTTTCTTT. Its protein is CSVRVGDGVNTEAFF.

The V gene is TRBV3-1, the J gene TRBJ1-1; 9 bases fit TRBD1. Trimming removed 4 bases from V and 11 bases from J; junction bases left unmatched: 8. The CDR3 runs to 13 residues. Germline V gene sequence: CDR1 LGHDT, CDR2 YNNKEL (reference sequence). The CDR3 region has the DNA TGTGCCAGCAGCCGTCCCGGGACAGGGACTGCTTTCTTT. This sequence encodes CASSRPGTGTAFF.

This clonotype was seen at least ten times. The chain recombines TRBV6-6 with TRBJ2-7, with TRBD1 matching over 8 bases. Germline assignment: CDR1 MNHNY and CDR2 SVGAGI (reference sequence). Losses at the gene ends were 11 bases for V and 1 base for J; bases not matched to a gene: 7. This CDR3 has 13 residues. CDR3 nucleotides: TGTGCCGTCCTGGACAGGGCATCCTACGAGCAGTACTTC. Translated, it gives CAVLDRASYEQYF.

This clonotype was observed a few times. The rearrangement links TRBV12-3 or TRBV12-4 to TRBJ2-5; D ambiguous. Trimming left V 1 base short and J 7 bases short, with 7 bases between. There are 12 residues in the CDR3. The CDR3 sequence: CASSLGFGTQYF. The CDR3 DNA reads TGTGCCAGCAGTTTAGGATTTGGGACCCAGTACTTC.

This clonotype was detected only a few times. The chain links TRBV20-1 to TRBJ1-2, with D perhaps TRBD1 (5 bases). The V and J ends lost 6 bases and 4 bases respectively, with 12 bases between them. The CDR3 sequence is 12 residues long. Germline values: CDR1 DFQATT, CDR2 SNEGSKA (reference sequence). As DNA, the CDR3 is TGCAGTGCGAGGGGCAGGGTCTATGGCTACACCTTC. Its translation: CSARGRVYGYTF.

The chain recombines TRBV4-1 with TRBJ2-2; tentative D call: TRBD2 (5 bases). This CDR3 has 15 residues. In germline, CDR1 is MGHRA, CDR2 YSYEKL. Between the trimmed V and J ends, which lost 4 bases and 5 bases, there was a span of 14 bases. CDR3 DNA sequence: TGCGCCAGCAGCCCCCAAGCGGTGGTGACCGGGGAGCTGTTTTTT. Encoded protein: CASSPQAVVTGELFF.

The rearrangement joins TRBV7-2 to TRBJ2-5; D is ambiguous. The CDR3 has 16 amino acids. V was cut by 5 bases and J by 11 bases, with 27 bases left in between. Per the germline V gene, CDR1 is SGHTA and CDR2 is FQGNSA. CDR3 protein: CASSPKFGGTYNEQYF. CDR3 bases: TGTGCCAGCAGCCCAAAATTTGGCGGAACCTACAATGAGCAGTACTTC.

In the case of this clonotype: A read error may account for a junction end that differs from germline. V is TRBV6-5 and J is TRBJ2-1; unclear D gene. Germline CDR1 MNHEY, CDR2 SVGAGI. This CDR3 is 11 amino acids long. In DNA, the CDR3 is TGTGCCAGCAGCTACTCCGGGTCGGAGTTCTTC. This sequence encodes CASSYSGSEFF.

This clonotype has ten or more counts. The chain uses TRBV7-2 and TRBJ2-7, with TRBD2 matching over 7 bases. There are 14 residues in the CDR3. The germline CDR1 and CDR2 sequences are SGHTA and FQGNSA. J lost 6 bases, V lost 0 bases, and 5 bases had no gene match. The CDR3 protein is CASSLAFREGEQYF. CDR3 coding DNA: TGTGCCAGCAGCTTAGCTTTCAGGGAGGGCGAGCAGTACTTC.

The chain carries TRBV30 and TRBJ1-5; no clear D gene. CDR1 GTSNPN and CDR2 SVGIG come from the germline V gene (reference sequence). The CDR3 consists of 13 residues. The V and J ends lost 2 bases and 5 bases respectively, with 10 bases between them. This chain's CDR3 is CAWSYGVDQPQHF. In DNA, the CDR3 is TGTGCCTGGAGTTATGGGGTTGATCAGCCCCAGCATTTT.

V gene TRBV11-3 combines with J gene TRBJ1-4, with D maybe TRBD1 (5 bases). The CDR3 is made up of 18 amino acids. The V end lost 5 bases, the J end lost 0 bases, and 19 bases lay between the germline ends. In germline, CDR1 is SGHNT, CDR2 YENEEA. The CDR3 sequence is CASSAYLTDNPTNEKLFF. CDR3 coding DNA: TGTGCCAGCAGCGCTTACCTGACAGACAATCCAACTAATGAAAAACTGTTTTTT.

This chain joins TRBV12-3 or TRBV12-4 and TRBJ2-7, with 7 bases that match TRBD1. V lost 6 bases to trimming and J lost 3 bases; unmatched junction nucleotides: 8. This CDR3 comprises 14 residues. The CDR3 is CASSPRGQYYEQYF. The CDR3 bases are TGTGCCAGCAGCCCGAGGGGACAGTACTACGAGCAGTACTTC.

The chain joins TRBV12-3 or TRBV12-4 to TRBJ1-1; 9 bases agree with TRBD1. The length of the CDR3 is 12 residues. V shed 5 bases, J shed 6 bases, and the junction held 1 base outside the gene matches. The CDR3 DNA follows: TGTGCCAGCAGTGGGACAGGGCCTGAAGCTTTCTTT. Its protein is CASSGTGPEAFF.

In its sample, this clonotype was seen a few times. An end of the junction differs from the germline gene, which may be a read error. V gene TRBV12-3 or TRBV12-4 combines with J gene TRBJ2-5; 9 bases align to TRBD1. CDR3 length: 14 amino acids. In DNA, the CDR3 is TGTGCCGGCAGGGACAGGGAATACCAAGAGACCCAGTACTTC. Translating it yields CAGRDREYQETQYF.

This clonotype has more than one count but fewer than ten. Here the CDR3 reads CSARFSVPPYEQYF. The CDR3 DNA is TGCAGTGCTAGGTTCTCGGTTCCTCCCTACGAGCAGTACTTC. The V gene is TRBV20-1, the J gene TRBJ2-7; no clear D gene. Germline CDR1 is DFQATT and CDR2 is SNEGSKA (reference sequence). V was shortened by 3 bases and J by 2 bases, with 14 bases between the two germline ends. The CDR3 has 14 residues.

J is TRBJ1-2 and V is TRBV7-2; D call uncertain. This CDR3 comprises 15 residues. Trimming pared 3 bases from V and 5 bases from J, leaving 16 bases between. CDR1 and CDR2 (germline): SGHTA, FQGNSA. CDR3 protein: CASSFSSRSGYGYTF. In DNA, the CDR3 is TGTGCCAGCAGCTTTTCCAGTCGTTCTGGGTATGGCTACACCTTC.

V gene TRBV7-2 combines with J gene TRBJ1-2, with 7 bases that match TRBD1. Germline V gene lookup returns CDR1 SGHTA and CDR2 FQGNSA. Losses at the gene ends were 3 bases for V and 2 bases for J; bases not matched to a gene: 3. The CDR3 sequence is 14 residues long. CDR3 bases: TGTGCCAGCAGCTTGAGGGACAGCAACTATGGCTACACCTTC. As protein: CASSLRDSNYGYTF.

This clonotype was counted between two and nine times. The rearrangement uses TRBV5-1 and TRBJ2-5; 7 nucleotides match TRBD2. V lost 2 bases, J lost 5 bases, and 15 bases stayed unmatched. This CDR3 spans 17 amino acids. CDR1 and CDR2 from the germline V gene are SGHRS and YFSETQ. CDR3 residues: CASSFGSVAGQGETQYF. CDR3 in DNA: TGCGCCAGCAGCTTCGGCTCAGTAGCGGGCCAAGGGGAGACCCAGTACTTC.

The chain is built from TRBV6-2 or TRBV6-3 and TRBJ2-1; the D is unclear. The CDR3 totals 17 residues. CDR1 is MNHEY and CDR2 is SVGEGT in the germline V gene. Trimming cost V 0 bases and J 0 bases, with 12 bases left between them. Here the CDR3 reads CASSYSLTAPSYNEQFF. The CDR3 bases are TGTGCCAGCAGTTACTCGTTAACGGCCCCCTCCTACAATGAGCAGTTCTTC.

The V call is TRBV12-3 or TRBV12-4, the J call TRBJ2-7; 8 bases align to TRBD2. The V segment lost 6 bases and the J segment 2 bases; nucleotides outside the gene matches: 9. This CDR3 region has 15 residues. In nucleotides, the CDR3 is TGTGCCAGCAGGGGAACTAGCGGAGCGGCCTACGAGCAGTACTTC. The encoded protein is CASRGTSGAAYEQYF.

The rearrangement joins TRBV20-1 to TRBJ2-3; no clear D. This CDR3 has 14 residues. Germline V gene sequence: CDR1 DFQATT, CDR2 SNEGSKA (reference sequence). The ends were cut back, 6 bases at V and 2 bases at J, with 15 bases in the middle. The CDR3 DNA follows: TGCAGTGCGAAACGACTGGTATACACAGATACGCAGTATTTT. It codes for CSAKRLVYTDTQYF.

This chain links TRBV6-5 with TRBJ2-6, with a weak D call TRBD2 (6 bases). Trimming took 4 bases from V and 0 from J, leaving 22 bases between them. Germline V gene data show CDR1 as MNHEY and CDR2 as SVGAGI. This CDR3 has 20 amino acids. The CDR3 coding sequence is TGTGCCAGCAGTTTGTCACTCGGGGCGGGACGGAGCTCTGGGGCCAACGTCCTGACTTTC. Its protein is CASSLSLGAGRSSGANVLTF.